This T cell receptor beta chain is drawn from a study of T cells in Graves' hyperthyroidism and ophthalmopathy. The TCR beta CDR3 regions underwent amplification using RNA transcripts as the source. HTBI primers were the set used in a first-round RT-PCR of the TCR CDR3. Via MiXCR, TCRdb re-called the multiplex PCR reads, giving one row per CDR3 protein. The table records under 750,000 distinct CDR3 sequences, 15% to 20% of them present only once. V was clipped by 11 bases and J by 6 bases, with 22 bases between them. This CDR3 region has 14 residues. Germline CDR1 reads SEHNR; CDR2 reads FQNEAQ (reference sequence).

The sample taken for sequencing was blood. The source of this sequence is a woman between 45 and 65 years old with Graves' hyperthyroidism that later progressed to Graves' ophthalmopathy. The chain combines TRBV7-9 with TRBJ1-1; the D gene is possibly TRBD1 (6 bases). The CDR3 loop reads CAPGVRAGAPEAFF. DNA of the CDR3: TGTGCCCCTGGGGTTAGGGCGGGGGCCCCTGAAGCTTTCTTT.